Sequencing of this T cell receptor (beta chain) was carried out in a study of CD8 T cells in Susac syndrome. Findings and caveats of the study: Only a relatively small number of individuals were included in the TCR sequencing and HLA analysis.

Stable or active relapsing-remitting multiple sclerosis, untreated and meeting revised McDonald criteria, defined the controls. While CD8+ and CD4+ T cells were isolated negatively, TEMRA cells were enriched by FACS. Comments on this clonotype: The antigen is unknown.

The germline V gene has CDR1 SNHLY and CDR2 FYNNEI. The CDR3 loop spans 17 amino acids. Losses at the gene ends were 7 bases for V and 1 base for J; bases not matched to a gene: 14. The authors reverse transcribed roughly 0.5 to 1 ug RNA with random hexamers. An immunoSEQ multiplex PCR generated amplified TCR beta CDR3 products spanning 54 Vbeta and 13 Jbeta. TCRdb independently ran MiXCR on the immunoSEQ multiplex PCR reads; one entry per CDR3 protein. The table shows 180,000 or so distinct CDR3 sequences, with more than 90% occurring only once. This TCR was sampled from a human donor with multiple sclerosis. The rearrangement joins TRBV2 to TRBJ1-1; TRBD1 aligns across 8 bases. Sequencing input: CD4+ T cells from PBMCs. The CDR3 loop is CASKLGRGLRGNTEAFF. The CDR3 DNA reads TGTGCCAGCAAACTGGGCAGGGGGCTTCGGGGGAACACTGAAGCTTTCTTT.